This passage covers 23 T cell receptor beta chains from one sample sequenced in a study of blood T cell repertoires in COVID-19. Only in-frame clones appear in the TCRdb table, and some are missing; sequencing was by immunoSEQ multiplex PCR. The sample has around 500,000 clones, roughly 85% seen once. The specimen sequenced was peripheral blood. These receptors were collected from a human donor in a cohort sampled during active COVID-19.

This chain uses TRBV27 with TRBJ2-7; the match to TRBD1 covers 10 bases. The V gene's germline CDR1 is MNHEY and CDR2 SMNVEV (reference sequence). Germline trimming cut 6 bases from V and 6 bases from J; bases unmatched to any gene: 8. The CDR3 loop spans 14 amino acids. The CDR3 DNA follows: TGTGCCAGCAGCACGACAGGGGGCTATGGCGAGCAGTACTTC. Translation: CASSTTGGYGEQYF.

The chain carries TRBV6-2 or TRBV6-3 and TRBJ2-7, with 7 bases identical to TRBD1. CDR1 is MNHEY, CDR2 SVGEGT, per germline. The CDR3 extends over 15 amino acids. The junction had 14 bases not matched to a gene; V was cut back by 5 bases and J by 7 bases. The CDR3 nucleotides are TGTGCCAGCAGTCATCAAGACAGGGTTCGTAATGAGCAGTACTTC. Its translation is CASSHQDRVRNEQYF.

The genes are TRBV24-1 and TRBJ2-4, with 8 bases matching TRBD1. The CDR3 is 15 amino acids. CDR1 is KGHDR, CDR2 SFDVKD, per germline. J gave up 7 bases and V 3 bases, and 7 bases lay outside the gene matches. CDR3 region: CATSDPGTGLNIQYF. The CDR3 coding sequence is TGTGCCACCAGTGATCCTGGGACAGGTTTGAACATTCAGTACTTC.

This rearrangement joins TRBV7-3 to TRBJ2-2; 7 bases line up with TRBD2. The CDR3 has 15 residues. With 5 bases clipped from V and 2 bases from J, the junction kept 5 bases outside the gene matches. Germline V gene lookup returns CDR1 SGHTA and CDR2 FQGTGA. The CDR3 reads CASSLSGINTGELFF. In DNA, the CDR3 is TGTGCCAGCAGCCTCAGCGGGATCAACACCGGGGAGCTGTTTTTT. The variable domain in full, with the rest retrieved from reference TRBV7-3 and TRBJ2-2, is GAGVSQTPSNKVTEKGKYVELRCDPISGHTALYWYRQSLGQGPEFLIYFQGTGAADDSGLPNDRFFAVRPEGSVSTLKIQRTERGDSAVYLCASSLSGINTGELFFGEGSRLTVL.

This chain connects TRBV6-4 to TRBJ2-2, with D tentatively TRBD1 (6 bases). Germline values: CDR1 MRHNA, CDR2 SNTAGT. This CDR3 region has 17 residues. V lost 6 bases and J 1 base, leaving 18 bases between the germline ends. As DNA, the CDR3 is TGTGCCAGCAGACAGACAGGCTCACCAAGGAACACCGGGGAGCTGTTTTTT. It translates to CASRQTGSPRNTGELFF.

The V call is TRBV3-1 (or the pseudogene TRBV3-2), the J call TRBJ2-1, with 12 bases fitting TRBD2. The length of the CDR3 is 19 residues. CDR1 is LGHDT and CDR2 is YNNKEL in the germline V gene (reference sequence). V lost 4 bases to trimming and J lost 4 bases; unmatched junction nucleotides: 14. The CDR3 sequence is CASSPSPSSGRASYNEQFF. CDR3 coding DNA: TGTGCCAGCAGCCCCTCCCCGTCTAGCGGGAGGGCCTCTTACAATGAGCAGTTCTTC.

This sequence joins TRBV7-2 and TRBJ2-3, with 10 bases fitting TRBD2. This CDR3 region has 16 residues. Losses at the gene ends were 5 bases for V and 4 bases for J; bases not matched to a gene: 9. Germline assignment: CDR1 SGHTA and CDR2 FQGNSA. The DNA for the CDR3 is TGTGCCAGCAGCCTTGGCCTAGCGGGAGAGTCAGATACGCAGTATTTT. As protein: CASSLGLAGESDTQYF.

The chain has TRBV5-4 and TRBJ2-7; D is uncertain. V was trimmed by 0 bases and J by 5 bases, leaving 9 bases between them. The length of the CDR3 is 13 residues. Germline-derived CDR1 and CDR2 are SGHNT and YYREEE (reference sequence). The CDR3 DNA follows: TGTGCCAGCAGCTTGGTGTTCGAGGACGAGCAGTACTTC. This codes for CASSLVFEDEQYF.

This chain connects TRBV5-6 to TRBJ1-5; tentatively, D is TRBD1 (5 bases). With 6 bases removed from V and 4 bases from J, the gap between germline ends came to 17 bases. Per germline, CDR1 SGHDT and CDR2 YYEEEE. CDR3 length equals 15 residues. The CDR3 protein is CASTRGMGGNQPQHF. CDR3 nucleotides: TGTGCCAGCACCCGAGGAATGGGGGGAAATCAGCCCCAGCATTTT.

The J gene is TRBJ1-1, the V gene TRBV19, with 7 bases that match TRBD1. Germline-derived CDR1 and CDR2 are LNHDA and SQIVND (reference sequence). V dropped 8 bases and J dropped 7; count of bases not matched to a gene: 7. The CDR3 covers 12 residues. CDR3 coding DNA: TGTGCCAGTTCGACAGGGTACCTTGAAGCTTTCTTT. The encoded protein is CASSTGYLEAFF.

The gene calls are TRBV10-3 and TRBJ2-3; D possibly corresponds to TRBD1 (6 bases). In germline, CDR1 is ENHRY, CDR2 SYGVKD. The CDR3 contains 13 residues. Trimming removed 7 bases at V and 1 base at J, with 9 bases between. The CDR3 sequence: CAIMWTGTDTQYF. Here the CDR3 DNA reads TGTGCCATCATGTGGACAGGCACAGATACGCAGTATTTT.

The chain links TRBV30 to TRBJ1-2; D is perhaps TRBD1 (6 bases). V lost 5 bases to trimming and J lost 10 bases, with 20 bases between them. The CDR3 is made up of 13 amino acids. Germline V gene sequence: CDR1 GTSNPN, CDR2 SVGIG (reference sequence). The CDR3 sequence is CAWELGDTADYTF. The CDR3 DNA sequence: TGTGCCTGGGAGTTAGGGGACACAGCGGACTACACCTTC. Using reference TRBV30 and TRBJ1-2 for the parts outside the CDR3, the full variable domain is SQTIHQWPATLVQPVGSPLSLECTVEGTSNPNLYWYRQAAGRGLQLLFYSVGIGQISSEVPQNLSASRPQDRQFILSSKKLLLSDSGFYLCAWELGDTADYTFGSGTRLTVV.

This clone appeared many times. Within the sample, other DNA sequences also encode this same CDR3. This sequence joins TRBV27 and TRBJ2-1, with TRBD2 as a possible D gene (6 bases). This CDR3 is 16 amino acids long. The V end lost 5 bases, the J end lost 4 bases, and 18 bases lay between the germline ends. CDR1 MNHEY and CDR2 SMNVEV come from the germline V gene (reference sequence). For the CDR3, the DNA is TGTGCCAGCAGTCCCCAACCGGGACTGTCATACAATGAGCAGTTCTTC. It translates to CASSPQPGLSYNEQFF.

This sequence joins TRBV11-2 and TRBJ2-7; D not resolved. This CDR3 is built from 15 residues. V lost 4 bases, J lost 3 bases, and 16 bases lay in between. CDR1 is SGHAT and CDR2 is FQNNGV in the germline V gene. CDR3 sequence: CASSSPLPGYYEQYF. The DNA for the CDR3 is TGTGCCAGCAGCTCCCCTCTTCCAGGTTACTACGAGCAGTACTTC.

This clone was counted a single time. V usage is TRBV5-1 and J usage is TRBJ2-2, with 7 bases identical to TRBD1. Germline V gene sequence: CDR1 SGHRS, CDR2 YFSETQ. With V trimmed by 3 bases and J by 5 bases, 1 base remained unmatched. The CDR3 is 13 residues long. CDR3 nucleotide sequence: TGCGCCAGCAGCTCCAGGGGGACCGGGGAGCTGTTTTTT. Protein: CASSSRGTGELFF.

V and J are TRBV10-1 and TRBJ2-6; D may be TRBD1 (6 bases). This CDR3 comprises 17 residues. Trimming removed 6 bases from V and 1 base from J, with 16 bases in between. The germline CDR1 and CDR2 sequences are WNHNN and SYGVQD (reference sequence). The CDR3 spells CASRPRTVLSGANVLTF. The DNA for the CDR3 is TGCGCCAGCAGACCTAGGACAGTTCTTTCTGGGGCCAACGTCCTGACTTTC.

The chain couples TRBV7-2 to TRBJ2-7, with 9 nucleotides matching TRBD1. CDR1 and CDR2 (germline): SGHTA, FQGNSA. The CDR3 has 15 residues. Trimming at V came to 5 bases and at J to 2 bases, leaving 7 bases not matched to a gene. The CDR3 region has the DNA TGTGCCAGCAGCCTTGGACAGGGGTTAACCTACGAGCAGTACTTC. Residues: CASSLGQGLTYEQYF.

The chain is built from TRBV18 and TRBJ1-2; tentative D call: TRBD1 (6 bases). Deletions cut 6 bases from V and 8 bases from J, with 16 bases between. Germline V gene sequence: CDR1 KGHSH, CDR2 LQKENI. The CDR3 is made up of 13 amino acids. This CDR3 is CASSDRGSGGYTF. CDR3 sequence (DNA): TGTGCCAGCTCGGACAGAGGTTCCGGAGGCTACACCTTC. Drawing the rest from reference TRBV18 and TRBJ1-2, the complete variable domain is NAGVMQNPRHLVRRRGQEARLRCSPMKGHSHVYWYRQLPEEGLKFMVYLQKENIIDESGMPKERFSAEFPKEGPSILRIQQVVRGDSAAYFCASSDRGSGGYTFGSGTRLTVV.

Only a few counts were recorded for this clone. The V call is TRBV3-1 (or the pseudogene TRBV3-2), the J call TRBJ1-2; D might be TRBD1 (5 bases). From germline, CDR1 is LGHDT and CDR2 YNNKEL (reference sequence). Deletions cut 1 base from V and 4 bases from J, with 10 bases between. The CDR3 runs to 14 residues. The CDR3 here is CASSQGMTVYGYTF. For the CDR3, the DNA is TGTGCCAGCAGCCAAGGTATGACAGTCTATGGCTACACCTTC.

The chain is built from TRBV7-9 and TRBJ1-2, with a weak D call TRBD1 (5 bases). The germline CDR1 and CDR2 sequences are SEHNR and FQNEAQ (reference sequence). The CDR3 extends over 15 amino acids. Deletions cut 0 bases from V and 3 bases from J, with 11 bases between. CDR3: CASSLAQGVDYGYTF. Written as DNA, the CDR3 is TGTGCCAGCAGCTTAGCGCAGGGCGTCGACTATGGCTACACCTTC.

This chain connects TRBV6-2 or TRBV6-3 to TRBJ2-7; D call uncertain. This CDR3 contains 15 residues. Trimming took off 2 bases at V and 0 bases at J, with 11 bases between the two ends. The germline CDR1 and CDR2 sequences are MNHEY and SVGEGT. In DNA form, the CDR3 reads TGTGCCAGCAGTTACGGGTCGGGTGGCTCCTACGAGCAGTACTTC. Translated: CASSYGSGGSYEQYF.

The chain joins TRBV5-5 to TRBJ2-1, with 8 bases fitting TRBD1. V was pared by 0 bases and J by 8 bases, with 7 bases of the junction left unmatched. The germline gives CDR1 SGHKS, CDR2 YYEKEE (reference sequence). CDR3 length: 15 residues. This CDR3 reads CASSLDHYRGYEQFF. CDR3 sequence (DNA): TGTGCCAGCAGCTTGGATCATTACAGGGGGTATGAGCAGTTCTTC.

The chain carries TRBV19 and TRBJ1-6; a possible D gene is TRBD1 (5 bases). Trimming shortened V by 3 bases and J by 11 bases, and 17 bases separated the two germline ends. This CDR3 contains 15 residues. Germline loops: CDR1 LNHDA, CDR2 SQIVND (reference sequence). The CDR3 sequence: CASSIGTGLSAPLHF. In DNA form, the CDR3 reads TGTGCCAGTAGTATCGGTACAGGCCTTTCGGCACCCCTCCACTTT.